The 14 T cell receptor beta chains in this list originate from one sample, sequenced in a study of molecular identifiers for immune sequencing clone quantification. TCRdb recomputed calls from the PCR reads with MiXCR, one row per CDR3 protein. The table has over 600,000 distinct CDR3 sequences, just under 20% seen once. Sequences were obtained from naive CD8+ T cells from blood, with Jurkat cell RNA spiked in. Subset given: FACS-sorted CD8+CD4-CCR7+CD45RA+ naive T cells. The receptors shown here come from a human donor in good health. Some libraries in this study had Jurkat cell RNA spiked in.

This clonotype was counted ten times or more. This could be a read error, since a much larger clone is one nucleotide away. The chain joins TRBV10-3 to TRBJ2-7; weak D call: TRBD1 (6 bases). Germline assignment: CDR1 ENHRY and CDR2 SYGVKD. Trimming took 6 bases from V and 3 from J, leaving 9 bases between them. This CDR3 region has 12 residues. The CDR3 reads CAISLDSYEQYF. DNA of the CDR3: TGTGCCATCAGCTTGGACAGCTACGAGCAGTACTTC.

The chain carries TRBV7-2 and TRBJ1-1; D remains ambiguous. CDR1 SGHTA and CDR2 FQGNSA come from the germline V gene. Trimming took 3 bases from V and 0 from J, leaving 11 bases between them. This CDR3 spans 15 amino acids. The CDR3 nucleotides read TGTGCCAGCAGCTTCGCTTTAGGGATGAACACTGAAGCTTTCTTT. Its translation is CASSFALGMNTEAFF. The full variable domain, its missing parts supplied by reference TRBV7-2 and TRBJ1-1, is GAGVSQSPSNKVTEKGKDVELRCDPISGHTALYWYRQSLGQGLEFLIYFQGNSAPDKSGLPSDRFSAERTGGSVSTLTIQRTQQEDSAVYLCASSFALGMNTEAFFGQGTRLTVV.

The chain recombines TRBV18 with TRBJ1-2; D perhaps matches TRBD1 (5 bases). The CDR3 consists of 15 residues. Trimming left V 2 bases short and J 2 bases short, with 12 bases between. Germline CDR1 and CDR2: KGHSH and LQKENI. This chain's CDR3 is CASSPWGGDNYGYTF. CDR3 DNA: TGTGCCAGCTCACCATGGGGAGGGGACAACTATGGCTACACCTTC.

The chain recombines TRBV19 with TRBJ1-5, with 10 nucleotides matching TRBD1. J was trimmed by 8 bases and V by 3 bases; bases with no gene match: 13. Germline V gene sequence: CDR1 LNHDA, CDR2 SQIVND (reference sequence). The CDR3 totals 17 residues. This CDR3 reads CASSIGSGTGVLEPQHF. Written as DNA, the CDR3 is TGTGCCAGTAGTATTGGCTCCGGGACAGGGGTTTTAGAGCCCCAGCATTTT.

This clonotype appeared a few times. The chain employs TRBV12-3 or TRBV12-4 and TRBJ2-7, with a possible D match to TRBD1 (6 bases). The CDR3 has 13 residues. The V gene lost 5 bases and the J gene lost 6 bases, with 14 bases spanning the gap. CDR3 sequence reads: CASSATGLGEQYF. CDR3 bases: TGTGCCAGCAGTGCCACAGGGCTGGGCGAGCAGTACTTC.

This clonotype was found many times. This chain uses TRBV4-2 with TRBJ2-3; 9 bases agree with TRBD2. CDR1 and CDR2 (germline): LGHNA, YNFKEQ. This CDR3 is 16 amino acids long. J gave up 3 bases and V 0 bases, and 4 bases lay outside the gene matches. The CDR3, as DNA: TGTGCCAGCAGCCAAGATTCGAGCGGGAGGACAGATACGCAGTATTTT. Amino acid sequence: CASSQDSSGRTDTQYF.

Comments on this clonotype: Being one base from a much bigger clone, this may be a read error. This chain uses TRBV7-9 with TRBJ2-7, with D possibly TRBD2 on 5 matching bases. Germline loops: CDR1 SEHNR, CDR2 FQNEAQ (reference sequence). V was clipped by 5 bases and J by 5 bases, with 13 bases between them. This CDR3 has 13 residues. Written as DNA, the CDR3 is TGTGCCAGCAGCCACTCGTTCGGGGACGAGCAGTACTTC. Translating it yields CASSHSFGDEQYF.

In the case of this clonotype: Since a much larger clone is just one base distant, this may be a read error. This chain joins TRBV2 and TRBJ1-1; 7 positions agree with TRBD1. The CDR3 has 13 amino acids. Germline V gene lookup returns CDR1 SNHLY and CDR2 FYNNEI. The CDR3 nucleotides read TGTGCCAGCAGGAACAGGGGAGAGCCTGAAGCTTCCTTT. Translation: CASRNRGEPEASF.

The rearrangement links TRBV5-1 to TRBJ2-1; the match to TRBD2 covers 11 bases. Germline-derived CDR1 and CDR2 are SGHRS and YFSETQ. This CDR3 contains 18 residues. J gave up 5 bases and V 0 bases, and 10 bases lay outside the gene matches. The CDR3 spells CASSLALAGGPFNNEQFF. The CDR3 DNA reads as TGCGCCAGCAGCTTGGCTCTAGCGGGGGGCCCCTTTAACAATGAGCAGTTCTTC.

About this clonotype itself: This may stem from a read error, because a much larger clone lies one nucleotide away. CDR3 loop: CASSLPRGANTGELFF. The CDR3 bases are TGTGCCAGCAGCCTGCCCCGGGGGGCGAACACCGGGGAGCTGTTTTTT. The rearrangement joins TRBV7-9 to TRBJ2-2; 7 bases match TRBD2. CDR1 and CDR2 (germline): SEHNR, FQNEAQ (reference sequence). CDR3 size: 16 residues. The V gene end was trimmed by 5 bases and the J gene end by 0 bases; junction bases not matched to a gene: 6.

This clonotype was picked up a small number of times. CDR3 in amino acids: CATSSQGNTEAFF. In DNA, the CDR3 is TGTGCCACCAGCAGTCAGGGGAACACTGAAGCTTTCTTT. The chain joins TRBV15 to TRBJ1-1, with a tentative D call TRBD1 (5 bases). CDR3 size: 13 residues. V lost 3 bases, J lost 1 base, and 6 bases lay in between. Germline V gene data show CDR1 as LNHNV and CDR2 as YYDKDF (reference sequence).

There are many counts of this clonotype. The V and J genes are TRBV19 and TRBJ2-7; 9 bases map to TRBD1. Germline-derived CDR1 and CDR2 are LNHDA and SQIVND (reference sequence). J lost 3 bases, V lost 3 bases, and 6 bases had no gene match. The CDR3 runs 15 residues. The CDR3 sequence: CASSIGTGPLYEQYF. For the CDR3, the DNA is TGTGCCAGTAGTATTGGGACAGGGCCTCTCTACGAGCAGTACTTC.

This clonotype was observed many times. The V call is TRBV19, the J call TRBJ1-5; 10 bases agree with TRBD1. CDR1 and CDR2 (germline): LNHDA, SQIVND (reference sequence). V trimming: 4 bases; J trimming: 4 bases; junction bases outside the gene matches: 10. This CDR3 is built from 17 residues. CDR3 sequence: CASSSLGQGVTNQPQHF. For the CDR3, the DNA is TGTGCCAGTAGTAGTCTTGGACAGGGGGTAACTAATCAGCCCCAGCATTTT.

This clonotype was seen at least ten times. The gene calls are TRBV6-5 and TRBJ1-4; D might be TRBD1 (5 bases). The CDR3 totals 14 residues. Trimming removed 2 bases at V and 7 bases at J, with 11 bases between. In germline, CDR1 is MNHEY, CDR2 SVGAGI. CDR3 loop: CASSYDSTGEKLFF. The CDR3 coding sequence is TGTGCCAGCAGTTACGACAGCACAGGTGAAAAACTGTTTTTT.